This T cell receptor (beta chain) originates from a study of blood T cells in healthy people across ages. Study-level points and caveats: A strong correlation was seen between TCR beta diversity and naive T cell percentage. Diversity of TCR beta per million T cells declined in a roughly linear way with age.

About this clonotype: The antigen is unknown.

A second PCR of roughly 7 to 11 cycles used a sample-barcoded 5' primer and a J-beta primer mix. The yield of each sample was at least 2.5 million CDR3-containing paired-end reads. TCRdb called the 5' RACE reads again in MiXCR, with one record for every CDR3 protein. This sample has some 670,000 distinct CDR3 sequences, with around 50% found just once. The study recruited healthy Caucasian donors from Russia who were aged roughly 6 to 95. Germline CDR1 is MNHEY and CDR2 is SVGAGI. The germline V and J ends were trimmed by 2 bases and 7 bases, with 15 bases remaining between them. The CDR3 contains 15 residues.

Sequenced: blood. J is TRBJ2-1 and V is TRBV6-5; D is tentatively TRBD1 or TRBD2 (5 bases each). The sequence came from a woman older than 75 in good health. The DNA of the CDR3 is TGTGCCAGCAGTTACAGCTGGGGGTCTTCTAATGAGCAGTTCTTC. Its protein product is CASSYSWGSSNEQFF.